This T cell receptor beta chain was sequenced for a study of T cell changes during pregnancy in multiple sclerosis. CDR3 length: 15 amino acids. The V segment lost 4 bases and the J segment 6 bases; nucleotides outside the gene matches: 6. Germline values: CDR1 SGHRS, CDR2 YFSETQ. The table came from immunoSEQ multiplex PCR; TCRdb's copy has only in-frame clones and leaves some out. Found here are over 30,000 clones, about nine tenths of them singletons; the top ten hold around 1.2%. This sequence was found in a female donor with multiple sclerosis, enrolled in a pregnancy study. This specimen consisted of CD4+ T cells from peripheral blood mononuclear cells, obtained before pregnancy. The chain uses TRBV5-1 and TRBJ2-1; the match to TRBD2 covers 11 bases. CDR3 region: CASSPTSGSTNEQFF. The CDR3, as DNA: TGCGCCAGCAGCCCCACTAGCGGGAGTACCAATGAGCAGTTCTTC.